The sequence of this TCR beta chain was determined in a study of T cells in women clearing cervical HPV infection. Study overall: Case blood drawn at lesion detection; control blood after infection cleared.

Method: immunoSEQ multiplex PCR; TCRdb's copy keeps in-frame clones and lacks some. The sample table includes about 23,000 clones. Whole-study results and caveats: Repertoire richness, not evenness, was significantly elevated in CIN3+ cases versus controls.

Concerning this clone itself: Its antigen is undetermined.

The sample comprised blood buffy coat. This receptor was taken from a woman aged 18 to 69 with a cervical HPV16 infection that either progressed to CIN3+ or cleared (not recorded which).

CDR3 bases read: TGCAGTGCTAGTCTACAGATCCTCTATGGC. It is translated as CSASLQILYG. The full CDR3 reads CSASLQILYGYTF. This chain uses TRBV20-1 with TRBJ1-2; D uncertain. The CDR3 end is not reached by the read, which stops 3 residues before it; the germline J gene fills it in. CDR1 is DFQATT and CDR2 is SNEGSKA in the germline V gene (reference sequence). The V and J ends lost 3 bases and 4 bases respectively, with 12 bases between them. The CDR3 extends over 13 amino acids.